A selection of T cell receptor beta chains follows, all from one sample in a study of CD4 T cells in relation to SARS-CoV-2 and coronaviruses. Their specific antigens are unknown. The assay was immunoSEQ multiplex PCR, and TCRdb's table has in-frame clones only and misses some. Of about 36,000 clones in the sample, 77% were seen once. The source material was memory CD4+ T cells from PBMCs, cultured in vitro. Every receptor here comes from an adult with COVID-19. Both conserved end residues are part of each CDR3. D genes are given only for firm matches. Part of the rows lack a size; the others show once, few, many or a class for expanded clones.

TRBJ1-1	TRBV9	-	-	TGTGCCAGCAGCCCACAATTAACGGGCCCCACTGAAGCTTTCTTT	CASSPQLTGPTEAFF
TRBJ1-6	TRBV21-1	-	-	TGCGCCAGCAGCACTAGACAGGGGCATAATTCACCCCTCCACTTT	CASSTRQGHNSPLHF
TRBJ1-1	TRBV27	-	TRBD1	TGTGCCAGCAGTAAGGGACAGGGCTCAGCTTTCTTT	CASSKGQGSAFF
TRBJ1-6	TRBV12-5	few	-	TGTGCTAGTGGTTTGGATTCACCCCTCCACTTT	CASGLDSPLHF
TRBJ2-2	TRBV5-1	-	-	TGCGCCAGCAGCTTGATTGGGACCCCGAACACCGGGGAGCTGTTTTTT	CASSLIGTPNTGELFF
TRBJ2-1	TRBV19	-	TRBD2	TGTGCCAGTAGTGGACTAGCGGGAGTTAGGGAGCAGTTCTTC	CASSGLAGVREQFF
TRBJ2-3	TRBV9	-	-	TGTGCCAGCAGCGTAGACCCTTATGGGAAAGATACGCAGTATTTT	CASSVDPYGKDTQYF
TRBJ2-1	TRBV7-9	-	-	TGTGCCAGCAGCCATCCCGTGAGTAACCATGAGCAGTTCTTC	CASSHPVSNHEQFF
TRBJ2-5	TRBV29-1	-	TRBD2	TGCAGCGTCGACCGGGAGGGGGGGGCCCAGTACTTC	CSVDREGGAQYF
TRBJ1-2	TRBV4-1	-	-	TGCGCCAGCAGCCCATATGGGGGAGATTTTAACTATGGCTACACCTTC	CASSPYGGDFNYGYTF
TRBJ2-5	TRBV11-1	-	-	TGTGCCAGCAGCTTAGGTGGGAAACAAGAGACCCAGTACTTC	CASSLGGKQETQYF
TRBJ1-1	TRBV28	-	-	TGTGCCAGCAGTTTATCGGGGCTCGCTGAAGCTTTCTTT	CASSLSGLAEAFF
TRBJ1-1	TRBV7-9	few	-	TGTGCCAGCAGCTTAGCGCCACTTACAGGGTCGGGGGTAGCTGAAGCTTTCTTT	CASSLAPLTGSGVAEAFF
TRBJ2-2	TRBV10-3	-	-	TGTGCTACCTTCTGGCAACCGAACACCGGGGAGCTGTTTTTT	CATFWQPNTGELFF
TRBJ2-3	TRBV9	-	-	TGTGCCAGCAGCCCCCGAATGAACACAGATACGCAGTATTTT	CASSPRMNTDTQYF
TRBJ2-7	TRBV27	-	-	TGTGCCAGCAGTCCCTTGTCCGGTTCCTACGAGCAGTACTTC	CASSPLSGSYEQYF
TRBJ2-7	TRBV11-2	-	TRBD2	TGTGCCAGCAGTCAAGCGGGGGGTGGGGAGCAGTACTTC	CASSQAGGGEQYF
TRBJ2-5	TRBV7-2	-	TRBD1	TGTGCCAGCAGCCAGGACAGGGAAGAGACCCAGTACTTC	CASSQDREETQYF
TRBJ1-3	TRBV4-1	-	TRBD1	TGCGCCAGCAGCCAAGAACCTGACAGGGGTTATGGAAACACCATATATTTT	CASSQEPDRGYGNTIYF
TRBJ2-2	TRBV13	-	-	TGTGCCAGCAGCCTAGGAGCTGGGGGCACCGGGGAGCTGTTTTTT	CASSLGAGGTGELFF
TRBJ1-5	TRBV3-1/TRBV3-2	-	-	TGTGCCAGCAGCCAATCAGGGTACCCCAATCAGCCCCAGCATTTT	CASSQSGYPNQPQHF
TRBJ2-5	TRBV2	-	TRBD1	TGTGCCAGCAGTGGAGAGGGGACAGGGGCGAAAGAGACCCAGTACTTC	CASSGEGTGAKETQYF
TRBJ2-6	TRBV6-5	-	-	TGTGCCAGCAGTTACGGAAACTCTGGGGCCAACGTCCTGACTTTC	CASSYGNSGANVLTF
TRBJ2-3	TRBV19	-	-	TGTGCCAGTAGTATAGCGGGAGCCACAGATACGCAGTATTTT	CASSIAGATDTQYF
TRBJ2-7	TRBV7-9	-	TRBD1	TGTGCCAGCAGCTTAAGCCCGGACAGGGAGGCCTACGAGCAGTACTTC	CASSLSPDREAYEQYF
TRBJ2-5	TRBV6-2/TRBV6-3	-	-	TGTGCCAGCAGTGGTTTGCGAGCAGGAGGGAGGGAGACCCAGTACTTC	CASSGLRAGGRETQYF
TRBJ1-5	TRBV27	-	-	TGTGCCAGCAGTTCGAGAAGTAGCAATCAGCCCCAGCATTTT	CASSSRSSNQPQHF
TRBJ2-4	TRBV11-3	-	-	TGTGCCAGCAGCTTCGGCTTCGGTAGGGAAAACATTCAGTACTTC	CASSFGFGRENIQYF
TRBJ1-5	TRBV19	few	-	TGTGCCAGCAACAGGGTCGCAATCAGTGGTCAGCCCCAGCATTTT	CASNRVAISGQPQHF
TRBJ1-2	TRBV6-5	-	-	TGTGCCAGCAGTTACAGGCACCAGGGTCTCTATGGCTACACCTTC	CASSYRHQGLYGYTF
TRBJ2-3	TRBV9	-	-	TGTGCCAGCAGCGTGACCGTCGGACAGCCGGTGAGCACAGATACGCAGTATTTT	CASSVTVGQPVSTDTQYF
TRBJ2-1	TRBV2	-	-	TGTGCCAGCAGTATTCAGGGTAATGAGCAGTTCTTC	CASSIQGNEQFF
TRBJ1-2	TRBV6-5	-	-	TGTGCCAGCAGTTATTCTGGGGTCGGCGACTATGGCTACACCTTC	CASSYSGVGDYGYTF
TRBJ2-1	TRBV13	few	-	TGTGCCAGCAGCTGGGACAGGCCAACTAGCGAGATTCCCAATGAGCAGTTCTTC	CASSWDRPTSEIPNEQFF
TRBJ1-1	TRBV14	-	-	TGTGCCAGCAGCCATATTATGCAGGGGAACACTGAAGCTTTCTTT	CASSHIMQGNTEAFF
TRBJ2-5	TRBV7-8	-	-	TGTGCCAGCAGCGTACCAGATAGCAGAAGGACCCAGTACTTC	CASSVPDSRRTQYF
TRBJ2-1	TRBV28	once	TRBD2	TGTGCCAGCGGACTAGCGGTCTGGGTGCAGTTCTTC	CASGLAVWVQFF